This paragraph covers one T cell receptor (beta chain) sequence. The data were obtained in a study of blood T cell repertoires in COVID-19. The wider study: Samples of COVID-19 (acute and convalescent) were obtained from the United States, Italy and Spain. Sources were T cells, B-cell-depleted T cells, or PBMCs; the material itself was cDNA or gDNA.

Germline values: CDR1 LNHDA, CDR2 SQIVND (reference sequence). With 6 bases removed from V and 4 bases from J, the gap between germline ends came to 12 bases. The CDR3 runs to 13 residues. In the source study's methods: Counts of nucleated cells, estimated from reference gene primer amplification, were obtained. The assay was immunoSEQ multiplex PCR, and TCRdb's table has in-frame clones only and misses some. The DNA gave D and trimming, while V, J and clone size come from that table. The profile shows some 290,000 clones, approximately 89% of them singletons. Sequencing input: peripheral blood. J is TRBJ1-2 and V is TRBV19; D is unresolved. The sequence was collected from a woman aged 30 to 39 with COVID-19, enrolled during active disease. The CDR3 DNA is TGTGCCAGTAGGTGGGCCAGCACCTATGGCTACACCTTC. The encoded protein is CASRWASTYGYTF.